The clone carrying this TCR beta chain came up a few times. The CDR3 consists of 13 residues. From germline, CDR1 is SGHTA and CDR2 FQGTGA. Trimming took off 4 bases at V and 5 bases at J, with 12 bases between the two ends. It was with 60 Vbeta and 13 Jbeta primers that the PCR ran. Some clones are missing from TCRdb's copy, which holds only in-frame ones; the method was immunoSEQ multiplex PCR. The data hold 150,000 to 200,000 clones, with under 80% observed a single time. These data belong to a study of cytomegalovirus exposure and HLA in healthy donors. This chain uses TRBV7-3 with TRBJ2-7; TRBD1 is a possible D gene (6 bases). Specimen: PBMCs. The origin of this receptor is a female donor in good health and CMV-seronegative. CDR3 in DNA: TGTGCCAGCAGCTCAGCCGGGACACACGAGCAGTACTTC. Its protein product is CASSSAGTHEQYF.